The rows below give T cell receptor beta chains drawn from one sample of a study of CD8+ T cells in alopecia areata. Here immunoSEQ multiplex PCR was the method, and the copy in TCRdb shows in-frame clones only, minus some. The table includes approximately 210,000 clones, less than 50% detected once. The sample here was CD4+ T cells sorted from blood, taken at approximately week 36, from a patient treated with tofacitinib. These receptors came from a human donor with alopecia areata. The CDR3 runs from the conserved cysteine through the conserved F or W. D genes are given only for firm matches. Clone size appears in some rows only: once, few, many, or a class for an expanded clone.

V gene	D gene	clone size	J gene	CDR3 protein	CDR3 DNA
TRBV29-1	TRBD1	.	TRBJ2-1	CSVEPRDRAHEQFF	TGCAGCGTTGAGCCGCGGGACAGGGCCCATGAGCAGTTCTTC
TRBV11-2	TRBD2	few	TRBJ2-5	CASSLRLATETQYF	TGTGCCAGCAGCTTAAGACTAGCCACGGAGACCCAGTACTTC
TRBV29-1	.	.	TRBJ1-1	CSVRQANTEAFF	TGCAGCGTACGACAGGCGAACACTGAAGCTTTCTTT
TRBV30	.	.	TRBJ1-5	CAAGTRSNQPQHF	TGTGCGGCCGGGACCAGAAGCAATCAGCCCCAGCATTTT
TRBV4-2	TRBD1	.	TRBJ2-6	CASSQRDRVRAGANVLTF	TGTGCCAGCAGCCAACGAGACAGGGTGAGGGCGGGGGCCAACGTCCTGACTTTC
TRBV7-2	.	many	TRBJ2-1	CASSLGDYEQFF	TGTGCCAGCAGCCTAGGGGACTATGAGCAGTTCTTC
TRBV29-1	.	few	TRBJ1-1	CSTRSPQGTEAFF	TGCAGCACCCGGTCCCCCCAAGGGACTGAAGCTTTCTTT
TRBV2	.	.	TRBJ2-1	CASSGVVSYNEQFF	TGTGCCAGCAGTGGGGTAGTCTCCTACAATGAGCAGTTCTTC
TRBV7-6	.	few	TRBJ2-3	CASSLEWDSTDTQYF	TGTGCCAGCAGCTTAGAATGGGACAGCACAGATACGCAGTATTTT
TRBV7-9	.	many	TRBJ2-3	CASSLKRDTDTQYF	TGTGCCAGCAGCTTAAAACGAGACACAGATACGCAGTATTTT
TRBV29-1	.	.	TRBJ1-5	CSVRVGNQPQHF	TGCAGCGTTCGGGTTGGGAATCAGCCCCAGCATTTT
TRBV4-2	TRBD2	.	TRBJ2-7	CASSQDRGTRVEQYF	TGTGCCAGCAGCCAAGATCGCGGGACTAGGGTCGAGCAGTACTTC
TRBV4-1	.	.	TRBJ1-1	CASSQVGSENTEAFF	TGCGCCAGCAGCCAAGTCGGTTCGGAAAACACTGAAGCTTTCTTT
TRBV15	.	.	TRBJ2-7	CATSRDLGGTYEQYF	TGTGCCACCAGCAGAGATCTGGGCGGAACCTACGAGCAGTACTTC
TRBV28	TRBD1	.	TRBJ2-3	CASSFRTGFTDTQYF	TGTGCCAGCAGTTTTCGGACAGGCTTCACAGATACGCAGTATTTT
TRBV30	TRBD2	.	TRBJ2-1	CASPAGLGASKQFF	TGTGCCTCCCCGGCGGGACTAGGCGCCAGTAAGCAGTTCTTC
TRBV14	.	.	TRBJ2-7	CASSSGRRYEQYF	TGTGCCAGCAGCTCCGGTCGGCGCTACGAGCAGTACTTC
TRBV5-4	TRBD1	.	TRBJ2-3	CASSLLTGPDTQYF	TGTGCCAGCAGCTTATTGACAGGGCCAGATACGCAGTATTTT
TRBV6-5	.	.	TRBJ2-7	CASSYRGASEQYF	TGTGCCAGCAGTTACAGGGGTGCGAGCGAGCAGTACTTC
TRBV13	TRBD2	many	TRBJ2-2	CASSQNLAGGGGKLFF	TGTGCCAGCAGTCAAAATCTAGCGGGAGGTGGAGGAAAGCTGTTTTTT
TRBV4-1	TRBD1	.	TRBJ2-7	CASTTRIGTAESYEQYF	TGCGCCAGCACCACAAGGATCGGGACAGCAGAATCCTACGAGCAGTACTTC
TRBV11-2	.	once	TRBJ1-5	CASSLISGRPQHF	TGTGCCAGCAGCTTAATCTCGGGACGGCCCCAGCATTTT
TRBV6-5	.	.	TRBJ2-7	CASSYRPSSYEQYF	TGTGCCAGCAGTTACAGGCCCAGCTCCTACGAGCAGTACTTC
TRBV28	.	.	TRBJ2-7	CASSSLGGEQYF	TGTGCCAGCAGTTCTTTGGGGGGCGAGCAGTACTTC
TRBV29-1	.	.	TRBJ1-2	CSASLGEGYTF	TGCAGCGCTTCGTTAGGGGAGGGCTACACCTTC
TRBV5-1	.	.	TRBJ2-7	CASSLEGQPRGRSEQYF	TGCGCCAGCAGCTTGGAGGGGCAGCCCCGGGGACGTAGCGAGCAGTACTTC
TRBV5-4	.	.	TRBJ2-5	CASSLAWVSSQETQYF	TGTGCCAGCAGCTTGGCCTGGGTATCTAGTCAAGAGACCCAGTACTTC
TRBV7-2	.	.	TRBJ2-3	CASSSRSSTDTQYF	TGTGCCAGCAGTTCAAGATCTAGCACAGATACGCAGTATTTT
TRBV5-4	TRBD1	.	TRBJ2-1	CASSSSFGRGPDNEQFF	TGTGCCAGCAGCTCGAGTTTCGGCAGGGGGCCGGACAATGAGCAGTTCTTC
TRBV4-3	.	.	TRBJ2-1	CASSRDTTPSYNEQFF	TGCGCCAGCAGCCGAGACACCACCCCTTCCTACAATGAGCAGTTCTTC
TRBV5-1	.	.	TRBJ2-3	CASSVGADTQYF	TGCGCCAGCAGCGTGGGCGCTGATACGCAGTATTTT
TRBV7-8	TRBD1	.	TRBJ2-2	CASSLRGRNTGELFF	TGTGCCAGCAGCTTAAGGGGGCGTAACACCGGGGAGCTGTTTTTT
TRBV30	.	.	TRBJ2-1	CAFTLLGRGEQFF	TGTGCCTTCACGCTCCTGGGGCGTGGTGAGCAGTTCTTC
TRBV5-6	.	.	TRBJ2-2	CASSLGRKRGSGELFF	TGTGCCAGCAGCTTGGGACGGAAGAGAGGTAGCGGGGAGCTGTTTTTT
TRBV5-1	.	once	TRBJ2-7	CASSLGGTANYEQYF	TGCGCCAGCAGCTTGGGCGGGACAGCAAACTACGAGCAGTACTTC
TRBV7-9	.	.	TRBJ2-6	CASSHPGRVEISGANVLTF	TGTGCCAGCAGCCACCCAGGCAGGGTTGAGATCTCTGGGGCCAACGTCCTGACTTTC
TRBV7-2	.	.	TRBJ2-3	CASSLLGQLDTQYF	TGTGCCAGCAGCTTATTAGGCCAACTGGATACGCAGTATTTT
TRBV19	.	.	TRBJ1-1	CASSSRRWTTNTEAFF	TGTGCCAGTAGTTCCCGGCGGTGGACAACGAACACTGAAGCTTTCTTT
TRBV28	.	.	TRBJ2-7	CASSFPTPPYEQYF	TGTGCCAGCAGTTTTCCGACTCCTCCCTACGAGCAGTACTTC
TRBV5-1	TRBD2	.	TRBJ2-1	CASSFGTSAYNEQFF	TGCGCCAGCAGCTTCGGGACTAGCGCCTACAATGAGCAGTTCTTC
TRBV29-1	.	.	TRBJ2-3	CSVEGQSLSTDTQYF	TGCAGCGTTGAAGGACAATCGCTCAGCACAGATACGCAGTATTTT
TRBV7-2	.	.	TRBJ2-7	CASSFGTPTEGYF	TGTGCCAGCAGCTTCGGGACCCCTACGGAGGGGTACTTC
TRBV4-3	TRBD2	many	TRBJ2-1	CASSQVLLAGGHEQFF	TGCGCCAGCAGCCAAGTCCTACTAGCGGGAGGCCATGAGCAGTTCTTC
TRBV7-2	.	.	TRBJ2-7	CASSLVSGTSSYEQYF	TGTGCCAGCAGCTTAGTAAGCGGAACCTCCTCCTACGAGCAGTACTTC
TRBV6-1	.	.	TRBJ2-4	CASSEPLGGLAKNIQYF	TGTGCCAGCAGTGAACCTCTCGGGGGCTTGGCCAAAAACATTCAGTACTTC
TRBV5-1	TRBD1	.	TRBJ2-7	CASSSGQVPGEQYF	TGCGCCAGCAGCTCCGGACAGGTACCCGGCGAGCAGTACTTC
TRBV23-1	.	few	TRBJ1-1	CASTSGKGEGGTEAFF	TGCGCCAGCACCTCCGGAAAAGGGGAGGGAGGAACTGAAGCTTTCTTT
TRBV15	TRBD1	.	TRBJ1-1	CATSNRDRGSTEAFF	TGTGCCACCAGCAACCGGGACAGGGGCAGCACTGAAGCTTTCTTT
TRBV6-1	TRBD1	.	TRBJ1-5	CASSPDRGTFQPQHF	TGTGCCAGCAGTCCCGACAGGGGGACTTTTCAGCCCCAGCATTTT
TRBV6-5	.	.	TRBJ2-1	CASKRRVYNEQFF	TGTGCCAGCAAACGGAGGGTCTACAATGAGCAGTTCTTC
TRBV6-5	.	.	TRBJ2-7	CASSYAGEQYF	TGTGCCAGCAGTTACGCTGGCGAGCAGTACTTC
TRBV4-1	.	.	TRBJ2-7	CASSQITSYEQYF	TGCGCCAGCAGCCAGATTACTAGCTACGAGCAGTACTTC
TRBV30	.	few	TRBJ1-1	CAWAISGRDTEAFF	TGTGCCTGGGCAATCTCGGGCAGGGACACTGAAGCTTTCTTT
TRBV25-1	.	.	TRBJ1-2	CASSAAGDPGYTF	TGTGCCAGCAGTGCAGCAGGGGATCCTGGCTACACCTTC
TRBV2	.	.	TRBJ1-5	CASSGTGNYQPQHF	TGTGCCAGCAGCGGAACAGGGAATTATCAGCCCCAGCATTTT
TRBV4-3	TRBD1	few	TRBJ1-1	CASSQDSGTGRTEAFF	TGCGCCAGCAGCCAAGATTCCGGGACAGGGAGGACTGAAGCTTTCTTT
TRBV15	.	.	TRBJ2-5	CATSRGRRETQYF	TGTGCCACCAGCAGAGGACGGAGGGAGACCCAGTACTTC
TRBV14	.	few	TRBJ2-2	CASSRVRGRPGELFF	TGTGCCAGCAGCCGAGTCCGGGGGCGCCCCGGGGAGCTGTTTTTT
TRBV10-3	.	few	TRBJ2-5	CAISDGGGLYQETQYF	TGTGCCATCAGTGATGGTGGGGGATTGTACCAAGAGACCCAGTACTTC